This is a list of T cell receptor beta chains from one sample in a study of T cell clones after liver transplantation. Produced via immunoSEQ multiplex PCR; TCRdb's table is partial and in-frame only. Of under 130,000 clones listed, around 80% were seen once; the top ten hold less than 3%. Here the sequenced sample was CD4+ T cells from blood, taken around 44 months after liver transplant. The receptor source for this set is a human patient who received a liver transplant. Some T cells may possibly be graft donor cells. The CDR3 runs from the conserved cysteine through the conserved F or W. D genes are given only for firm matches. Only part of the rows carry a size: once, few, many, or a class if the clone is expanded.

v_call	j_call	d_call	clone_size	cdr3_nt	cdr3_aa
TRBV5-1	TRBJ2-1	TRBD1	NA	TGCGCCAGCAGTCGTCGGACAGGGTTGGCGAGCCAAGACAATGAGCAGTTCTTC	CASSRRTGLASQDNEQFF
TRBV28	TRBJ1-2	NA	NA	TGTGCCAGCAGTTCCGGTGGGGGGGCCCTCCGTATCTATGGCTACACCTTC	CASSSGGGALRIYGYTF
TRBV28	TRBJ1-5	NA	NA	TGTGCCAGCAGTAAAGGACAGATCAATCAGCCCCAGCATTTT	CASSKGQINQPQHF
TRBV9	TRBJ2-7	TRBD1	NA	TGTGCCAGCAGCGTGTCGGGGACAGGGGTATACGAGCAGTACTTC	CASSVSGTGVYEQYF
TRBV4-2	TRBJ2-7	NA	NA	TGTGCCAGCAGCCAAGTAGAGGGGGGTCTGAACGAGCAGTACTTC	CASSQVEGGLNEQYF
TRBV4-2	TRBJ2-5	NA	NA	TGTGCCAGCAGCCAAGAAAGTGGCAGACAAGAGACCCAGTACTTC	CASSQESGRQETQYF
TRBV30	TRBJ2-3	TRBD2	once	TGTGCCTGGAGTACCCCACTAGCGGGACTCACAGATACGCAGTATTTT	CAWSTPLAGLTDTQYF
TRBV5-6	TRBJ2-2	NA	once	TGTGCCAGCAGCTTTCTAGGCGGGAAACAGAACACCGGGGAGCTGTTTTTT	CASSFLGGKQNTGELFF
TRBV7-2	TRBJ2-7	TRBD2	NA	TGTGCCAGCAGCTTAAGGCCGCCGGGACTAGCGGGAGAGTCCTACGAGCAGTACTTC	CASSLRPPGLAGESYEQYF
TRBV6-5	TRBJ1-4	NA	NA	TGTGCCAGCAGTACCAGCTCTACTAATGAAAAACTGTTTTTT	CASSTSSTNEKLFF
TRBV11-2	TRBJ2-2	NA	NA	TGTGCCAGCAGTAGCCTCGGACACACCGGGGAGCTGTTTTTT	CASSSLGHTGELFF
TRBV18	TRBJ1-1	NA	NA	TGTGCCAGCTCACCAGGGTCCGGGTCTAACGGTGAAGCTTTCTTT	CASSPGSGSNGEAFF
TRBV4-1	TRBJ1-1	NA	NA	TGCGCCAGCAGCCGCCGCGACACCCTCCTAGGGGACACTGAAGCTTTCTTT	CASSRRDTLLGDTEAFF
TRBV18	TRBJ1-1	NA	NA	TGTGCCAGCTCACCGTTTTCCCCTGCGGTCAAAGGTGGCACTGAAGCTTTCTTT	CASSPFSPAVKGGTEAFF
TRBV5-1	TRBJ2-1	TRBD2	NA	TGCGCCAGCGCGACGGGAGGGCCGAATGAGCAGTTCTTC	CASATGGPNEQFF
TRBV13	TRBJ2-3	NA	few	TGTGCCAGCAGCTTATTTTCCCGGCGGAATGGGCGGGGTTACACAGATACGCAGTATTTT	CASSLFSRRNGRGYTDTQYF
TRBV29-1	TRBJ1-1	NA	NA	TGCAGCGTTTTATCCCAGGGTTACACTGAAGCTTTCTTT	CSVLSQGYTEAFF
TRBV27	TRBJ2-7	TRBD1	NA	TGTGCCAGCAGTCCTAGACAGGGTCCTTCCTCCTACGAGCAGTACTTC	CASSPRQGPSSYEQYF
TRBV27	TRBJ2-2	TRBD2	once	TGTGCCAGCAGGAAAGTAGAGGGACTAGCGGCGACCGGGGAGCTGTTTTTT	CASRKVEGLAATGELFF
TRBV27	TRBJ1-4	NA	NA	TGTGCCAGCAGTCTGCAGGGCTTGGGAGAAAAACTGTTTTTT	CASSLQGLGEKLFF
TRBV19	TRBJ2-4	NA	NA	TGTGCCACCGCACCCGGGAACCAAAACATTCAGTACTTC	CATAPGNQNIQYF
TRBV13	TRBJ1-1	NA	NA	TGTGCCAGCAGCTTAGAAGGGCAGAGAATGAACACTGAAGCTTTCTTT	CASSLEGQRMNTEAFF
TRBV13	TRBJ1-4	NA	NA	TGTGCCAGCAGCTTAGGCACCATGGATGAAAAACTGTTTTTT	CASSLGTMDEKLFF
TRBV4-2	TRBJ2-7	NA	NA	TGTGCCAGCAGCCCTCGGGTACTCTACGAGCAGTACTTC	CASSPRVLYEQYF
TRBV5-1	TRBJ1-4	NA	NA	TGCGCCAGCAAACGCACAACTAATGAAAAACTGTTTTTT	CASKRTTNEKLFF
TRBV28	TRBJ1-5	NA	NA	TGTGCCAGCAGTTTAGGCCCCCTGGGCCAGCCCCAGCATTTT	CASSLGPLGQPQHF
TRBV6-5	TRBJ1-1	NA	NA	TGTGCCAGCAGCCATCCGGGGCCCGTCGGGACTGAAGCTTTCTTT	CASSHPGPVGTEAFF
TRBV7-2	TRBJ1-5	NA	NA	TGTGCCAGCAGCTTACCCCCGAGTCAGCCCCAGCATTTT	CASSLPPSQPQHF
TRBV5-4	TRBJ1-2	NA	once	TGTGCCAGCAGCTCGAGGACAGCCTACTATGGCTACACCTTC	CASSSRTAYYGYTF
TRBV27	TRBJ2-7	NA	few	TGTGCCAGCAGTTTCACAGGGACGAGCGGCCACGAGCAGTACTTC	CASSFTGTSGHEQYF
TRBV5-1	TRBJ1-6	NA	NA	TGCGCCAGCAGCTTGAGGGCAGGAACAAGTAACTATAATTCACCCCTCCACTTT	CASSLRAGTSNYNSPLHF
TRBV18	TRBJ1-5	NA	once	TGTGCCAGCTCCCTGGACATAATCAGGTCGTCGAGCAATCAGCCCCAGCATTTT	CASSLDIIRSSSNQPQHF
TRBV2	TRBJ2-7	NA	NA	TGTGCCAGCATGGACGGAACTACCTATCGCTCCTACGAGCAGTACTTC	CASMDGTTYRSYEQYF